The rows below give T cell receptor beta chains drawn from one sample of a study of PD-L1 blockade in urothelial cancer. TCRdb keeps only in-frame clones here, not all; method: immunoSEQ multiplex PCR. Of about 82,000 clones in the sample, roughly 80% were seen once. The material was PBMCs, obtained around atezolizumab (anti-PD-L1) treatment. Receptor source: a man aged 70 or older with urothelial cancer. Both conserved end residues are part of each CDR3. Each record gives: CDR3 length, V gene, J gene, CDR3 protein.

cdr3_length: 14
v_call: TRBV5-4
j_call: TRBJ2-5
cdr3_aa: CASRPNTGGETQYF

cdr3_length: 17
v_call: TRBV2
j_call: TRBJ1-6
cdr3_aa: CASRLGTGSSYNSPLHF

cdr3_length: 13
v_call: TRBV7-2
j_call: TRBJ2-7
cdr3_aa: CASRFTGGYEQYF

cdr3_length: 14
v_call: TRBV19
j_call: TRBJ2-1
cdr3_aa: CASSIGLGGYEQFF

cdr3_length: 12
v_call: TRBV11-3
j_call: TRBJ2-1
cdr3_aa: CASKSSYNEQFF

cdr3_length: 14
v_call: TRBV9
j_call: TRBJ2-7
cdr3_aa: CASSPTGGAGEQYF

cdr3_length: 14
v_call: TRBV7-2
j_call: TRBJ2-7
cdr3_aa: CASSLLAGDYEQYF

cdr3_length: 13
v_call: TRBV11-3
j_call: TRBJ2-1
cdr3_aa: CASSLLRGHEQFF

cdr3_length: 15
v_call: TRBV4-3
j_call: TRBJ1-1
cdr3_aa: CASSRLQGAYTEAFF

cdr3_length: 13
v_call: TRBV19
j_call: TRBJ1-5
cdr3_aa: CASSPRGDQPQHF

cdr3_length: 16
v_call: TRBV7-9
j_call: TRBJ1-3
cdr3_aa: CASSLQGTASGNTIYF

cdr3_length: 12
v_call: TRBV6-5
j_call: TRBJ1-1
cdr3_aa: CASGGIDTEAFF

cdr3_length: 15
v_call: TRBV27
j_call: TRBJ2-7
cdr3_aa: CASSLSRRSSYEQYF

cdr3_length: 15
v_call: TRBV10-3
j_call: TRBJ1-2
cdr3_aa: CAISNDRFPSYGYTF

cdr3_length: 14
v_call: TRBV19
j_call: TRBJ2-2
cdr3_aa: CASSIGGGTGELFF

cdr3_length: 13
v_call: TRBV7-2
j_call: TRBJ2-3
cdr3_aa: CASSRDIPDTQYF

cdr3_length: 15
v_call: TRBV5-1
j_call: TRBJ2-2
cdr3_aa: CASSLVQGSTGELFF

cdr3_length: 18
v_call: TRBV27
j_call: TRBJ1-2
cdr3_aa: CASSLSGQYLGHNYGYTF

cdr3_length: 14
v_call: TRBV10-3
j_call: TRBJ2-3
cdr3_aa: CAISDGGGANTQYF

cdr3_length: 15
v_call: TRBV7-9
j_call: TRBJ1-6
cdr3_aa: CASSSQQGGGSPLHF

cdr3_length: 15
v_call: TRBV7-2
j_call: TRBJ1-5
cdr3_aa: CASSSGTGRNQPQHF

cdr3_length: 14
v_call: TRBV11-2
j_call: TRBJ2-4
cdr3_aa: CASSLLLAKNIQYF

cdr3_length: 14
v_call: TRBV9
j_call: TRBJ2-5
cdr3_aa: CASSVEGAGETQYF

cdr3_length: 14
v_call: TRBV5-1
j_call: TRBJ2-7
cdr3_aa: CASSPPRGTYEQYF

cdr3_length: 15
v_call: TRBV18
j_call: TRBJ2-1
cdr3_aa: CASSPATSAHNEQFF

cdr3_length: 16
v_call: TRBV2
j_call: TRBJ1-5
cdr3_aa: CASSDRTGGYNQPQHF

cdr3_length: 16
v_call: TRBV11-2
j_call: TRBJ2-4
cdr3_aa: CASSLVGGLEQNIQYF

cdr3_length: 15
v_call: TRBV2
j_call: TRBJ1-2
cdr3_aa: CASRRETRNNYGYTF

cdr3_length: 13
v_call: TRBV19
j_call: TRBJ2-2
cdr3_aa: CASSTQGAGELFF

cdr3_length: 14
v_call: TRBV15
j_call: TRBJ2-7
cdr3_aa: CATSPSADFGEQYF

cdr3_length: 11
v_call: TRBV12-5
j_call: TRBJ2-3
cdr3_aa: CASGPGDTQYF

cdr3_length: 13
v_call: TRBV7-8
j_call: TRBJ2-7
cdr3_aa: CASSLGQPYEQYF

cdr3_length: 16
v_call: TRBV19
j_call: TRBJ2-7
cdr3_aa: CASSTQSPTGSYEQYF

cdr3_length: 14
v_call: TRBV6-6
j_call: TRBJ2-7
cdr3_aa: CASRGQGQSKEQYF

cdr3_length: 13
v_call: TRBV5-1
j_call: TRBJ1-2
cdr3_aa: CASSQGQEDGYTF

cdr3_length: 15
v_call: TRBV5-4
j_call: TRBJ2-6
cdr3_aa: CASSLRGSGANVLTF

cdr3_length: 13
v_call: TRBV7-8
j_call: TRBJ1-1
cdr3_aa: CASSLVGETEAFF

cdr3_length: 18
v_call: TRBV4-1
j_call: TRBJ2-7
cdr3_aa: CASPTRTAGGPASYEQYF

cdr3_length: 14
v_call: TRBV7-3
j_call: TRBJ2-1
cdr3_aa: CASSLGQGASEQFF

cdr3_length: 14
v_call: TRBV9
j_call: TRBJ2-7
cdr3_aa: CASSEGAGKGEQYF

cdr3_length: 14
v_call: TRBV14
j_call: TRBJ1-2
cdr3_aa: CASSRGQADYGYTF

cdr3_length: 14
v_call: TRBV19
j_call: TRBJ1-2
cdr3_aa: CASSPTFEGYGYTF

cdr3_length: 14
v_call: TRBV25-1
j_call: TRBJ1-4
cdr3_aa: CASSHPGSGEKLFF

cdr3_length: 15
v_call: TRBV7-9
j_call: TRBJ2-2
cdr3_aa: CASPIRGGNTGELFF

cdr3_length: 16
v_call: TRBV5-1
j_call: TRBJ1-1
cdr3_aa: CASSLAPGDMNTEAFF